Sequencing of this T cell receptor (beta chain) was carried out in a study of PD-1 blockade in classical Hodgkin lymphoma. Study findings and constraints: At baseline, newly diagnosed patients reportedly showed less TCR diversity than healthy donors. Sources of repertoire differences remain undefined, possibly disease activity or prior therapy. Among the patients, those starting nivolumab under 1 year after ASCT were excluded.

Remarks on this clone: Its antigen is undetermined.

The CDR3 is 17 residues long. In germline, CDR1 is MNHEY, CDR2 SMNVEV (reference sequence). After removal of 6 bases from V and 0 bases from J, the junction contained 10 bases not matched to a gene. In every patient, relapse followed autologous stem cell transplantation, while exposure to brentuximab vedotin differed. Only in-frame clones appear in the TCRdb table, and some are missing; sequencing was by immunoSEQ multiplex PCR. This table has tens of thousands of clones, around 93% appearing once. The TCR comes from a human donor with classical Hodgkin lymphoma. This chain connects TRBV27 to TRBJ2-2; 7 bases fit TRBD1. The sequencing here drew on peripheral blood mononuclear cells (PBMCs), taken at baseline. The CDR3 sequence is CASSRQGNPTNTGELFF. The CDR3 DNA sequence: TGTGCCAGCAGCCGACAGGGCAATCCTACGAACACCGGGGAGCTGTTTTTT.